This T cell receptor (beta chain) comes out of a study of blood T cell repertoires in COVID-19. Overall study context: Italy, Spain and the United States were the sources of the convalescent and acute COVID-19 samples. T cells, B-cell-depleted T cells, or PBMCs provided the cDNA or gDNA that served as material.

This CDR3 has 16 residues. The ends were cut back, 4 bases at V and 2 bases at J, with 19 bases in the middle. Per germline, CDR1 SGHKS and CDR2 YYEKEE (reference sequence). Seattle participants joined during active infection and were tracked over time. Profiling relied on immunoSEQ multiplex PCR, and the TCRdb table lists in-frame clones only, not all of them. Among about 410,000 clones listed, approximately 91% were seen once. The genes are TRBV5-5 and TRBJ2-7; possibly TRBD2 for D (5 bases). The sequenced material came from peripheral blood. The TCR was taken from a woman aged 40 to 50 with COVID-19, enrolled during active disease. The chain's CDR3 is CASSLTGWNLPYEQYF. The CDR3 DNA follows: TGTGCCAGCAGCCTAACGGGGTGGAACCTGCCCTACGAGCAGTACTTC.